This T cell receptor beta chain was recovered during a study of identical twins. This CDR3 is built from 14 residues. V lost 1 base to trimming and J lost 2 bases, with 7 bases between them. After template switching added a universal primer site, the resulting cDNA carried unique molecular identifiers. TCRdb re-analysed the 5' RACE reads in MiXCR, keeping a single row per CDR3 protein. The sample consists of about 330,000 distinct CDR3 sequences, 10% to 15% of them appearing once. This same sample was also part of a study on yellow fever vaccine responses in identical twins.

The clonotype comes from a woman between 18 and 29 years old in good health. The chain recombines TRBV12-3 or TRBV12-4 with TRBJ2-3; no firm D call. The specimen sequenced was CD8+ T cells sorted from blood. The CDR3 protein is CASSLELTTDTQYF. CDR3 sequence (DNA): TGTGCCAGCAGTTTAGAGTTAACCACAGATACGCAGTATTTT.